This T cell receptor (beta chain) was identified during a study of blood T cells in healthy people across ages. Researchers collected about 9.7 milliliters of peripheral blood from every single donor. Using a J-beta primer mix together with a sample-barcoded 5' primer, a second PCR was run for roughly 6 to 12 cycles. TCRdb passed the 5' RACE reads through MiXCR, listing each CDR3 protein once. The data contain fewer than 1,000,000 distinct CDR3 sequences, more than 40% of them singletons. Study outcomes and limitations: Across samples, TCR beta diversity tracked strongly with naive T cell percentage. A greater number of naive CD4+ cells and higher diversity distinguished long-lived donors from aged donors.

Regarding this clonotype: Its specificity is unknown.

Germline lookup yields CDR1 MNHEY and CDR2 SVGAGI. CDR3 length equals 15 residues. V was trimmed by 2 bases and J by 2 bases, leaving 11 bases between them. This chain connects TRBV6-5 to TRBJ2-3, with a possible D match to TRBD1 (6 bases). This TCR was sampled from a man aged 60 to 75 in good health. The sequenced sample consisted of blood. CDR3 loop: CASSYVGAPTDTQYF. The CDR3 region has the DNA TGTGCCAGCAGTTACGTGGGGGCCCCCACAGATACGCAGTATTTT.